This TCR beta chain was sequenced during a study of shared clonotypes between healthy human individuals. Study findings and constraints: Naive subsets, compared against memory subsets, generally had larger estimated richness values.

In this sample, this clone turned up once. The antigen is undetermined. Trimming left V 7 bases short and J 0 bases short, with 7 bases between. The CDR3 spans 12 residues. Germline lookup yields CDR1 MDHEN and CDR2 SYDVKM. It was CD45RO-negative cells, positively selected for CCR7, that made up naive CD8 cells, with terminally differentiated effector memory CD45RA+ cells excluded. Some clones are missing from TCRdb's copy, which holds only in-frame ones; the method was immunoSEQ multiplex PCR. This table has hundreds of thousands of clones, 95% to 97% appearing once. This clonotype was obtained from a woman in her 30s in good health. The rearrangement joins TRBV28 to TRBJ2-7, with D unresolved. Input material: naive CD8+ T cells sorted from blood. CDR3 DNA: TGTGCCAGCAAGATCGGCTCCTACGAGCAGTACTTC. Translating it yields CASKIGSYEQYF. Looking up the rest from reference TRBV28 and TRBJ2-7 gives the full variable domain: DVKVTQSSRYLVKRTGEKVFLECVQDMDHENMFWYRQDPGLGLRLIYFSYDVKMKEKGDIPEGYSVSREKKERFSLILESASTNQTSMYLCASKIGSYEQYFGPGTRLTVT.